This T cell receptor beta chain was profiled in a study of control samples from healthy donors and cancer patients. Trimming cost V 9 bases and J 8 bases, with 20 bases left between them. Germline CDR1 and CDR2: MNHEY and SVGAGI. This CDR3 contains 14 residues. Clones were read by immunoSEQ multiplex PCR, and TCRdb kept only the in-frame ones, dropping some. In the table there are roughly 79,000 clones, roughly 82% of which are singletons. The rearrangement links TRBV6-5 to TRBJ2-1; possibly TRBD2 for D (6 bases). The material sequenced was blood. The source of this sequence is a man over 45 in good health. The CDR3 coding sequence is TGTGCCAGTTGGCGGGAATGGGCTAGCGATGAGCAGTTCTTC. It encodes CASWREWASDEQFF.